Listed below are T cell receptor delta chains from one sample, sequenced in a study of Vδ1+ human thymocytes. TCRdb re-processed the multiplex PCR reads via CATT. The sample has over 45,000 delta-chain clones; over 13% are singletons. Sequencing was done on a sample of Vdelta1+ gamma-delta thymocytes from the thymus. These receptors were obtained from a girl under three years old who had congenital heart surgery. CDR3s include the opening cysteine and the closing phenylalanine or tryptophan. The order of the fields is clone size, V gene, J gene, D gene, CDR3 protein, CDR3 DNA. A D gene is named only where the DNA matches it firmly. Where a row states a size, it is once, few, many or the class of an expanded clone; other rows omit it.

>.|TRDV1|TRDJ1|.
CALGELWADLYTDKLIF
TGTGCTCTTGGGGAACTATGGGCCGACCTGTACACCGATAAACTCATCTTT
>.|TRDV3|TRDJ1|.
CAFYGFTNKLIF
TGTGCCTTCTACGGGTTTACTAATAAACTCATCTTT
>.|TRDV1|TRDJ1|TRDD3
CALGLGIRRGKLIF
TGTGCTCTTGGGTTGGGGATACGCCGAGGCAAACTCATCTTT
>many|TRDV2|TRDJ1|TRDD3
CACFTGGGAPDKLIF
TGTGCCTGCTTTACTGGGGGAGGGGCCCCCGATAAACTCATCTTT
>few|TRDV1|TRDJ1|TRDD3
CALGELLVSPRRGNWGYTLTDKLIF
TGTGCTCTTGGGGAACTTTTGGTAAGCCCACGGAGAGGGAACTGGGGATACACACTCACCGATAAACTCATCTTT
>few|TRDV1|TRDJ1|TRDD3
CALGEPRFLPLGDTSHTDKLIF
TGTGCTCTTGGGGAACCACGCTTCCTACCCCTGGGGGATACTTCGCACACCGATAAACTCATCTTT
>.|TRDV1|TRDJ1|TRDD3
CALGDVASLYWGIGTDKLIF
TGTGCTCTTGGGGACGTTGCGAGTCTCTACTGGGGGATAGGAACCGATAAACTCATCTTT
>few|TRDV1|TRDJ1|.
CALGERPREGSCFRSKLIF
TGTGCTCTTGGGGAACGCCCCCGGGAGGGGTCCTGCTTTAGGAGTAAACTCATCTTT
>.|TRDV1|TRDJ1|TRDD3
CALGEGLSPLGDKRVTDKLIF
TGTGCTCTTGGGGAAGGCCTTTCTCCACTGGGGGATAAGCGGGTCACCGATAAACTCATCTTT
>few|TRAV29/DV5|TRDJ1|.
CAANINSGYSHSCSRGLIF
TGTGCAGCGAATATTAATAGTGGTTATTCGCACTCCTGTTCACGGGGACTCATCTTT
>few|TRDV1|TRDJ1|TRDD2
CALGEPSSYLGDTDKLIF
TGTGCTCTTGGGGAACCCTCTTCCTACTTAGGGGATACCGATAAACTCATCTTT
>.|TRDV1|TRDJ1|TRDD3
CALGELVVSISLGDLYTDKLIF
TGTGCTCTTGGGGAACTCGTCGTTTCGATTAGTCTGGGGGACCTTTACACCGATAAACTCATCTTT
>few|TRDV1|TRDJ1|TRDD3
CALGELEYWGMRDNKLIF
TGTGCTCTTGGGGAATTAGAGTACTGGGGGATGAGAGATAATAAACTCATCTTT
>medium-sized|TRDV2|TRDJ1|TRDD3
CACDPGGYQGFF
TGTGCCTGTGACCCTGGGGGATACCAGGGCTTCTTT
>few|TRDV2|TRDJ1|TRDD3
CACDTVWLGVRGGGSTDKLIF
TGTGCCTGTGACACCGTCTGGCTGGGGGTTCGAGGCGGTGGGAGCACCGATAAACTCATCTTT
>.|TRDV1|TRDJ1|.
CARGEHPFLSALDTDKLIF
TGTGCTCGTGGGGAACACCCTTTCCTATCCGCTTTGGACACCGATAAACTCATCTTT
>few|TRDV1|TRDJ1|TRDD3
CALGELAPLGDRSTDKLIF
TGTGCTCTTGGGGAACTAGCCCCGTTGGGGGATAGGTCCACCGATAAACTCATCTTT
>.|TRDV1|TRDJ1|.
CALGELLPLADKLIF
TGTGCTCTTGGGGAACTCCTTCCCCTGGCCGATAAACTCATCTTT
>.|TRDV1|TRDJ1|TRDD3
CALGELRFPTGGYSNLYTDKLIF
TGTGCTCTTGGGGAACTCCGGTTTCCTACTGGGGGATACTCCAACCTTTACACCGATAAACTCATCTTT
>few|TRDV1|TRDJ1|TRDD3
CALGDSIPPWGMVIF
TGTGCTCTTGGGGACTCCATTCCGCCCTGGGGGATGGTCATCTTT
>.|TRDV1|TRDJ1|TRDD3
CALGEPATYWGIGYTDKLIF
TGTGCTCTTGGGGAACCTGCTACGTACTGGGGGATAGGATACACCGATAAACTCATCTTT
>.|TRDV1|TRDJ1|TRDD3
CALGESGPSPPSCTGGYRELIF
TGTGCTCTTGGGGAAAGTGGTCCTTCTCCACCATCCTGTACTGGGGGATATCGGGAACTCATCTTT
>.|TRDV1|TRDJ1|.
CALGERRSVPLYTDKLIF
TGTGCTCTTGGGGAAAGGCGTTCCGTGCCTCTGTACACCGATAAACTCATCTTT
>.|TRDV1|TRDJ1|.
CALGELTLACVRDKLIF
TGTGCTCTTGGGGAACTAACCCTAGCCTGTGTCCGCGATAAACTCATCTTT
>few|TRDV1|TRDJ1|TRDD3
CALGETHQGGIPPAGGLIF
TGTGCTCTTGGGGAAACCCACCAAGGGGGGATACCGCCTGCCGGGGGACTCATCTTC
>.|TRDV1|TRDJ1|TRDD3
CALGEKTGGPPYTDKLIF
TGTGCTCTTGGGGAGAAAACTGGGGGACCCCCGTACACCGATAAACTCATCTTT
>few|TRDV1|TRDJ1|TRDD3
CALGVSISHLDWGADKLIF
TGTGCTCTTGGGGTTTCCATTTCCCATCTCGACTGGGGGGCTGATAAACTCATCTTT
>.|TRDV1|TRDJ1|TRDD3
CALGELVPPHEQVGGFNTDKLIF
TGTGCTCTTGGGGAACTAGTACCCCCCCACGAGCAAGTTGGGGGATTTAACACCGATAAACTCATCTTT
>few|TRAV29/DV5|TRDJ1|.
CAGNLTLTGLRRGKLIF
TGTGCAGGGAATCTTACGTTGACGGGACTCCGTAGGGGTAAACTCATCTTT
>few|TRAV29/DV5|TRDJ1|.
CAASANSYTDKLIF
TGTGCAGCAAGCGCGAATTCCTACACCGATAAACTCATCTTT
>few|TRDV1|TRDJ1|TRDD3
CALGESFPPLLGDLNTDKLIF
TGTGCTCTTGGGGAGTCCTTCCCCCCTTTACTGGGGGACCTCAACACCGATAAACTCATCTTT
>few|TRDV1|TRDJ1|TRDD3
CALGAQLTMRLGDTPKYTDKLIF
TGTGCTCTTGGGGCCCAATTGACTATGAGACTGGGGGATACCCCTAAGTACACCGATAAACTCATCTTT
>.|TRDV1|TRDJ1|.
CALGERGGNTDKLIF
TGTGCTCTTGGGGAACGGGGGGGCAACACCGATAAACTCATCTTT
>few|TRDV1|TRDJ1|TRDD3
CALGDPYKVLGDYTDKLIF
TGTGCTCTTGGGGACCCCTACAAGGTACTGGGGGACTACACCGATAAACTCATCTTT
>.|TRDV1|TRDJ1|.
CALGELGGPGKFYTDKLIF
TGTGCTCTTGGGGAACTAGGGGGCCCTGGAAAATTTTACACCGATAAACTCATCTTT
>few|TRDV1|TRDJ1|TRDD3
CALGGSATTLYWGILRADKLIF
TGTGCTCTTGGGGGGTCCGCCACGACTCTTTACTGGGGGATACTAAGAGCCGATAAACTCATCTTT
>few|TRDV1|TRDJ1|TRDD3
CALGGLLRPLLGDTHTDKLIF
TGTGCTCTTGGGGGCCTCCTACGCCCCTTACTGGGGGATACTCACACCGATAAACTCATCTTT
>.|TRDV1|TRDJ1|.
CALGEALVKGRVPGSYTDKLIF
TGTGCTCTTGGGGAGGCCCTGGTAAAAGGGCGGGTCCCTGGTTCCTACACCGATAAACTCATCTTT
>.|TRDV1|TRDJ1|.
CALGTPITPTDKLIF
TGTGCTCTTGGGACTCCGATCACGCCCACCGATAAACTCATCTTT
>few|TRDV1|TRDJ1|TRDD3
CALGEQGPVVGDKTDKLIF
TGTGCTCTTGGGGAACAGGGTCCCGTGGTGGGGGATAAAACCGATAAACTCATCTTT
>.|TRDV1|TRDJ1|.
CALGEHSRERTDKLIF
TGTGCTCTTGGGGAACATTCGAGGGAAAGAACCGATAAACTCATCTTT
>.|TRDV1|TRDJ1|.
CALGDPLLGPDKLIF
TGTGCTCTTGGGGATCCTCTCCTGGGGCCCGATAAACTCATCTTT
>few|TRDV1|TRDJ1|TRDD3
CALGELPPGGYEYTDKLIF
TGTGCTCTTGGGGAACTACCCCCCGGGGGATACGAGTACACCGATAAACTCATCTTT
>.|TRDV1|TRDJ1|TRDD3
CALGEPCWGIRTYTDKLIF
TGTGCCCTTGGGGAGCCCTGCTGGGGGATTCGAACGTACACCGATAAACTCATCTTT